Sequencing of this T cell receptor (beta chain) was carried out in a study of blood T cell repertoires in COVID-19. With respect to this clone: A junction boundary mismatches the germline segment, possibly from a read error.

TCRdb keeps only in-frame clones here, not all; method: immunoSEQ multiplex PCR. The sample consists of 120,000 to 150,000 clones, around nine tenths of them appearing once. This CDR3 region has 13 residues. Germline V gene sequence: CDR1 SGHTA, CDR2 FQGNSA. V is TRBV7-2 and J is TRBJ2-4, with D tentatively TRBD2 (5 bases). The clonotype comes from a woman aged 55-70 years with acute or convalescent COVID-19. Material: peripheral blood. The CDR3 reads CASSLESYGSPGF. CDR3 DNA sequence: TGTGCCAGCAGCTTAGAGTCATACGGTTCCCCGGGGTTC.